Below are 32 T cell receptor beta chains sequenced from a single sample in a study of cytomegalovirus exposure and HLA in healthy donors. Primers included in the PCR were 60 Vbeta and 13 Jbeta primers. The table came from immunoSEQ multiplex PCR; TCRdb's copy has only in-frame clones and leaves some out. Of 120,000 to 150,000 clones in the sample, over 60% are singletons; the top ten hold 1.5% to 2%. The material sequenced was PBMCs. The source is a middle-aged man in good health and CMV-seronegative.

The CDR3 region has the DNA TGTGCCAGTAAACAGGGGGCTGATGAAAAACTGTTTTTT. It encodes CASKQGADEKLFF. The genes are TRBV6-6 and TRBJ1-4; 9 nucleotides line up with TRBD1. The germline CDR1 and CDR2 sequences are MNHNY and SVGAGI (reference sequence). V was pared by 9 bases and J by 6 bases, with 5 bases of the junction left unmatched. CDR3 size: 13 residues.

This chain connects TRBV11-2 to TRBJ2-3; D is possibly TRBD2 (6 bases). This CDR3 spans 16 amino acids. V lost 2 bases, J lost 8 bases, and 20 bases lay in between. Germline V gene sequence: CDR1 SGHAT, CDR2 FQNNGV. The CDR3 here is CASSLWILAEQGTQYF. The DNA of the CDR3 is TGTGCCAGCAGCTTATGGATATTAGCGGAGCAGGGTACGCAGTATTTT.

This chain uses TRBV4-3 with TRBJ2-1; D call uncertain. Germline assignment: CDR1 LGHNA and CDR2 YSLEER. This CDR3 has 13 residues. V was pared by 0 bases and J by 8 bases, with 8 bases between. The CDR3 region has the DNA TGCGCCAGCAGCCAAGACCAGGATTATGAGCAGTTCTTC. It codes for CASSQDQDYEQFF.

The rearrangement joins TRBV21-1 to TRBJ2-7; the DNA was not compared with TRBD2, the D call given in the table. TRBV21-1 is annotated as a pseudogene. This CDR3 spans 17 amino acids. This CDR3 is CASSPRHFSLLMDEQYF. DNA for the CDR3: TGTGCCAGCAGCCCTAGGCACTTTTCCCTCCTAATGGACGAGCAGTACTTC.

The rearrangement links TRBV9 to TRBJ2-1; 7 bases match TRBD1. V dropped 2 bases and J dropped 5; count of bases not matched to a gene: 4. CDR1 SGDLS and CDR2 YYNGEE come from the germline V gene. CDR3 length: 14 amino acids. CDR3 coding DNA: TGTGCCAGCAGCGTCGAGGGGACAGACAATGAGCAGTTCTTC. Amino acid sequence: CASSVEGTDNEQFF.

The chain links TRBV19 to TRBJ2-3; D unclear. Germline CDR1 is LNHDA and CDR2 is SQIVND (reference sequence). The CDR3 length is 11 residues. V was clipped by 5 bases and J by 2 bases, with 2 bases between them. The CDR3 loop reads CASSLTDTQYF. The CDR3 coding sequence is TGTGCCAGTAGTCTCACAGATACGCAGTATTTT.

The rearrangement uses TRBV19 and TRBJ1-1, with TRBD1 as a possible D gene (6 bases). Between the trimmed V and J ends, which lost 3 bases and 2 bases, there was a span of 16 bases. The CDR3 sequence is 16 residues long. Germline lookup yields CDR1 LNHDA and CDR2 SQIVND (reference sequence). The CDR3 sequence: CASSINVQQGNTEAFF. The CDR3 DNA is TGTGCCAGTAGTATCAACGTACAACAGGGTAACACTGAAGCTTTCTTT.

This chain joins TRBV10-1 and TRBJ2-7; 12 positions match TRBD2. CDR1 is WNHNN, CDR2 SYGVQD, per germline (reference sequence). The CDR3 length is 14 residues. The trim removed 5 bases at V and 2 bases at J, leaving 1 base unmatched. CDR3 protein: CASSPSGRAYEQYF. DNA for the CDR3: TGCGCCAGCAGTCCTAGCGGGAGGGCCTACGAGCAGTACTTC.

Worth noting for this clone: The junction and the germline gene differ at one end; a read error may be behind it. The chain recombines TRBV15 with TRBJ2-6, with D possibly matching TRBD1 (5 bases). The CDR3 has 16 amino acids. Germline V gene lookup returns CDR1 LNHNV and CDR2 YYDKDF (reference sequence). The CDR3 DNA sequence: TGTGCCACCAGCAGAGGGAGTTACTCTGGGGCCAACGGCCTGACTTTC. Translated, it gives CATSRGSYSGANGLTF.

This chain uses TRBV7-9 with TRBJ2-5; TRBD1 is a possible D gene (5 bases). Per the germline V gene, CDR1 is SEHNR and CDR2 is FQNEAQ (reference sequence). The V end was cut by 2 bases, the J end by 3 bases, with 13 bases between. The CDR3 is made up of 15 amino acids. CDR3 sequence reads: CASSLFRAGEETQYF. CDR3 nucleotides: TGTGCCAGCAGCTTATTCAGGGCAGGTGAAGAGACCCAGTACTTC.

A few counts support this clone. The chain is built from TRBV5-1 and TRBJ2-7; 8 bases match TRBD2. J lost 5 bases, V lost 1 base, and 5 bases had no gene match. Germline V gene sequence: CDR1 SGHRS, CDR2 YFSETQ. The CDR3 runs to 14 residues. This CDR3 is CASSLIGGGHEQYF. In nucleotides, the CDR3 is TGCGCCAGCAGCTTGATCGGGGGGGGACACGAGCAGTACTTC.

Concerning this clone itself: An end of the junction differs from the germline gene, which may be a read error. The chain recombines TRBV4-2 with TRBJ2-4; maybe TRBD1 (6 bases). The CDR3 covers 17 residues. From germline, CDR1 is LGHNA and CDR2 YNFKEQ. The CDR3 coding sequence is TGTGCCAGCAGCCAACAACAGGGAGAGTTGACCAAAAACAGTCAGTACTTC. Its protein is CASSQQQGELTKNSQYF.

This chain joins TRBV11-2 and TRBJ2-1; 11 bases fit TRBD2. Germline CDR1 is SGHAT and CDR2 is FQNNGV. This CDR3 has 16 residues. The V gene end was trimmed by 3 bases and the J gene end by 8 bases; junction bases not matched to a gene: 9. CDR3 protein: CASSFSGRAVIDEQFF. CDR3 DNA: TGTGCCAGCAGCTTTAGCGGGAGGGCCGTGATCGATGAGCAGTTCTTC.

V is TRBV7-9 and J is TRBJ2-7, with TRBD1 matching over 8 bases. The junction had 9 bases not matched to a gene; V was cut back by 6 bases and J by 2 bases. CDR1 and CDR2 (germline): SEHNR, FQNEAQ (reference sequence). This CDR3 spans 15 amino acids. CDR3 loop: CASSYEQGVPYEQYF. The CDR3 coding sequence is TGTGCCAGCAGTTACGAACAGGGGGTCCCCTACGAGCAGTACTTC.

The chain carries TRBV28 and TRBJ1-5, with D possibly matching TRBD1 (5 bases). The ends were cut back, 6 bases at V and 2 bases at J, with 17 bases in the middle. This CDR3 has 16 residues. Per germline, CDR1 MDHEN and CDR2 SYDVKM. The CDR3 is CASSPTLGGRNQPQHF. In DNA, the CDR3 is TGTGCCAGCAGCCCCACTTTGGGGGGACGCAATCAGCCCCAGCATTTT.

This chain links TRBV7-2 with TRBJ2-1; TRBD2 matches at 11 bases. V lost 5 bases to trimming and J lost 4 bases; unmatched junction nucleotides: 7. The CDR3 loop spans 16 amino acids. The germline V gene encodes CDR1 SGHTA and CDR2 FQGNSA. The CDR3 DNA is TGTGCCAGCAGCGGGGCCGGGACTAGCGGTTACAATGAGCAGTTCTTC. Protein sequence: CASSGAGTSGYNEQFF.

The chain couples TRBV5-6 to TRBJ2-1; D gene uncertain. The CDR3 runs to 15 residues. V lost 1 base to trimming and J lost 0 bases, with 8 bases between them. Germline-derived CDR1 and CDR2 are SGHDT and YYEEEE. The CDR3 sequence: CASSLNPPSYNEQFF. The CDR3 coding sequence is TGTGCCAGCAGCTTGAATCCTCCCTCCTACAATGAGCAGTTCTTC. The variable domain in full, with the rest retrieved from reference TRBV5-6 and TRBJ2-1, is DAGVTQSPTHLIKTRGQQVTLRCSPKSGHDTVSWYQQALGQGPQFIFQYYEEEERQRGNFPDRFSGHQFPNYSSELNVNALLLGDSALYLCASSLNPPSYNEQFFGPGTRLTVL.

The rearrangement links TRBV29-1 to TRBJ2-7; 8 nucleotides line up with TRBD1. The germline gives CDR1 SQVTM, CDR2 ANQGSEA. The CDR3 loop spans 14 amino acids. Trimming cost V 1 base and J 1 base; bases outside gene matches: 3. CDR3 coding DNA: TGCAGCGTTGAAGTAAGGACAGGGTCCTACGAGCAGTACTTC. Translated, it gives CSVEVRTGSYEQYF.

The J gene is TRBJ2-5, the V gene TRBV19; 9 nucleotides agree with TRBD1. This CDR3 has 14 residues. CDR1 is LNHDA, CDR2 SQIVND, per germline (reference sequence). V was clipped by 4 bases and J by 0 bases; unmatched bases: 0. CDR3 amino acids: CASSRQGDQETQYF. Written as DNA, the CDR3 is TGTGCCAGTAGTAGACAGGGGGACCAAGAGACCCAGTACTTC.

CDR3 protein: CASSQVVQGREQYF. CDR3 coding DNA: TGCGCCAGCAGCCAAGTAGTCCAGGGGCGCGAGCAGTACTTC. The genes are TRBV4-3 and TRBJ2-7; possibly TRBD1 for D (6 bases). This CDR3 region has 14 residues. The germline CDR1 and CDR2 sequences are LGHNA and YSLEER. V was trimmed by 1 base and J by 6 bases, leaving 13 bases between them.

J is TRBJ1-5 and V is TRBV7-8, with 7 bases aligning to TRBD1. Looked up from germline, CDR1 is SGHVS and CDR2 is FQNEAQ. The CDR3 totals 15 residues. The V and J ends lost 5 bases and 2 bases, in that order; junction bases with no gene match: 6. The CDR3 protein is CASSSRQGGNQPQHF. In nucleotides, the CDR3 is TGTGCCAGCAGCAGCAGACAGGGTGGCAATCAGCCCCAGCATTTT.

The CDR3 region is CANESWPYGYTF. The CDR3 DNA reads as TGTGCCAATGAATCCTGGCCCTATGGCTACACCTTC. The chain has TRBV5-4 and TRBJ1-2, with D hard to call. V was shortened by 9 bases and J by 4 bases, with 13 bases between the two germline ends. The germline V gene encodes CDR1 SGHNT and CDR2 YYREEE (reference sequence). This CDR3 has 12 amino acids. Variable domain in full (rest from reference TRBV5-4 and TRBJ1-2): ETGVTQSPTHLIKTRGQQVTLRCSSQSGHNTVSWYQQALGQGPQFIFQYYREEENGRGNFPPRFSGLQFPNYSSELNVNALELDDSALYLCANESWPYGYTFGSGTRLTVV.

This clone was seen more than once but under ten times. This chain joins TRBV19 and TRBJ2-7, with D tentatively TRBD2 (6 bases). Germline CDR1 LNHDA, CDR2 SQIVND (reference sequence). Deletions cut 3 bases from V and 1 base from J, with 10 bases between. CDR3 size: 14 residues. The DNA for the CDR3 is TGTGCCAGTAGTATTTCGGGGGAATCCTACGAGCAGTACTTC. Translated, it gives CASSISGESYEQYF.

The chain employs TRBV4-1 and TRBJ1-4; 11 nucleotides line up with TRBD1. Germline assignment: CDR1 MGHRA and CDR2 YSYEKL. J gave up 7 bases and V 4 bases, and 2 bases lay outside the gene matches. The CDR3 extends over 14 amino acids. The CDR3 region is CASSRGTGGEKLFF. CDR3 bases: TGCGCCAGCAGCCGCGGGACAGGGGGTGAAAAACTGTTTTTT.

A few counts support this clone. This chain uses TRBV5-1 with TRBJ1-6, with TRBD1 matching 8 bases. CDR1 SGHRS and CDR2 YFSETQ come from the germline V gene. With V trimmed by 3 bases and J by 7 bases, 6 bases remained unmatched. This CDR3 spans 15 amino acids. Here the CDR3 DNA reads TGCGCCAGCAGCTCCGGACAGGGAGTAAATTCACCCCTCCACTTT. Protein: CASSSGQGVNSPLHF.

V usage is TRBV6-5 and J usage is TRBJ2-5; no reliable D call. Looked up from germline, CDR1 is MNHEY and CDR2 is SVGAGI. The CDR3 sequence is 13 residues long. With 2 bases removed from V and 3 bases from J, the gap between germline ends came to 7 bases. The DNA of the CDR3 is TGTGCCAGCAGTTACCGCGGTAAAGAGACCCAGTACTTC. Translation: CASSYRGKETQYF.

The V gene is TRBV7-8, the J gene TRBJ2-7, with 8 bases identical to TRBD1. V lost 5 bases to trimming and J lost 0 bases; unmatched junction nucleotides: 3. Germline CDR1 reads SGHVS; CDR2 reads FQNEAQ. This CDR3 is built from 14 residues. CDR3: CASSPDRASYEQYF. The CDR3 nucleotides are TGTGCCAGCAGCCCGGACAGGGCCTCCTACGAGCAGTACTTC.

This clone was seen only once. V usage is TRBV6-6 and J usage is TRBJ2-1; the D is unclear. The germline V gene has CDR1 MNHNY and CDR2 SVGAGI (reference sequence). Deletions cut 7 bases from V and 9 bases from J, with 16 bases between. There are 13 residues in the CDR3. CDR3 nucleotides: TGTGCCAGCAACATTGAACCCTGGAGTGAGCAGTTCTTC. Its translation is CASNIEPWSEQFF.

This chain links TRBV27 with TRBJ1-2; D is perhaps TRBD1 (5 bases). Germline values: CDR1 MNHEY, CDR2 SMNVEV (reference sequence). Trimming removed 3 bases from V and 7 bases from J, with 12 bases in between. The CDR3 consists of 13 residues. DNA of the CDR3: TGTGCCAGCAGTTTCGCAACAGACAGTGGCTACACCTTC. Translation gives CASSFATDSGYTF.

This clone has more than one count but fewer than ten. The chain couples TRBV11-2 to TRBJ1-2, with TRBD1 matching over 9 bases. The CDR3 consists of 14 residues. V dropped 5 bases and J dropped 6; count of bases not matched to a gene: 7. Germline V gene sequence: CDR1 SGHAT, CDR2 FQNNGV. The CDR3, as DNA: TGTGCCAGCAGCCCGCAGACAGGGGGGAATGGCTACACCTTC. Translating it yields CASSPQTGGNGYTF.

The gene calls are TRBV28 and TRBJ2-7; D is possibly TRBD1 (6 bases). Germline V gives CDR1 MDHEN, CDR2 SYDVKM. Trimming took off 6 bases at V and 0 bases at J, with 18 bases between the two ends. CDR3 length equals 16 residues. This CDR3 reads CASRIFPGTSSYEQYF. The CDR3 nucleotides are TGTGCCAGCAGGATCTTCCCGGGGACAAGCTCCTACGAGCAGTACTTC.

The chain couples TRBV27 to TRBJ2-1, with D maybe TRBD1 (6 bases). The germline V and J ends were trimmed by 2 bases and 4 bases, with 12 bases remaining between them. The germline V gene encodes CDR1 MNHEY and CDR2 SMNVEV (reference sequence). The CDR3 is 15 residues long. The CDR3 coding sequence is TGTGCCAGCAGTTTACTTGGGACACCATACAATGAGCAGTTCTTC. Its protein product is CASSLLGTPYNEQFF.